Included here is one T cell receptor (beta chain) sequence, with context. This clonotype showed up many times. Its antigen target is currently unknown. Per-nucleotide qualities are absent, and no much larger clonotype sits a single base away. These data come from a study of blood T cells in healthy people across ages (dated by TCRdb to the mid-2010s). For the wider study: Template switching captured roughly one uniquely barcoded TCR beta cDNA molecule per two T cells in model experiments. Age-related changes in TCR beta repertoire diversity were measured in the study by deep sequencing normalized with unique cDNA molecular identifiers. Four age groups were formed from the donors: young (average approximately 15 years), middle-aged (approximately 39), aged (around 62) and long-lived (around 80). To avoid experimental bias, donors of different ages were distributed randomly across sequencing lanes. The study analyzed two additional independent replicas of 1 million unique cDNA reads from the same blood draw for two donors, one aged 18 to 30 and one aged 80 or older. Study-wide conclusions, independent of this receptor: Total diversity estimates from one million sequenced T cells were considered lower bounds and underestimates. Compared with the aged group, more naive CD4+ T cells, fewer expanded clones and increased TCR diversity were shown by the long-lived group, suggesting age selection. Because profiling used bulk unsorted PBMCs, naive and antigen-experienced compartments could not be compared conclusively. There was a strong correlation between observed TCR beta diversity and the percentage of naive T cells measured by flow cytometry. As age increased, observed TCR beta diversity per million T cells dropped in a roughly linear way, and a significant reduction was already evident by age approximately 40. Because donor CMV infection status was unknown, age-related changes in expanded clonotypes were potentially confounded.

CDR1 and CDR2, per the germline V gene, are SQVTM and ANQGSEA. The CDR3 runs 19 amino acids, cysteine and phenylalanine included. Here the CDR3 DNA is all that survives: 57 bases in frame from base 1. V lost 6 bases and J lost 0 bases, and the count of bases not matched to a germline gene is 16. The library was built by means of 5' RACE. The instrument given in TCRdb is Illumina HiSeq 2500. A second PCR of roughly 7 to 12 cycles was performed with a sample-barcoded 5' primer and a J-beta primer mix. Each TCR beta cDNA molecule received a unique molecular identifier from a template-switch 5' adaptor carrying 12 random nucleotides. Each sample yielded at least 2.5 million CDR3-containing paired-end reads. The Mint cDNA synthesis kit, primed by a TRBC-specific oligonucleotide, was used to synthesize first-strand cDNA from all RNA. Following uracil-DNA glycosylase treatment, all cDNA underwent a first 18-cycle PCR with the universal primers M1SS and BC2_uni_R. Per the original workflow: For normalization, 1 million high-quality reads were randomly selected from each sample, with every read carrying a distinct molecular identifier. Instead of being binned into consensus sequences, reads with shared molecular identifiers were discarded. MiTCR, set to a Q25 quality threshold and the strictest error-elimination algorithm, was used for CDR3 identification, clonotype clustering and error correction. A nonparametric unseen species model with Euler transformation was used to estimate a lower bound on total TCR beta diversity. The public reads were run again by TCRdb, first through fastp at Q25 and then through MiXCR, and only productive beta chains were kept. Rows merge per CDR3 protein into single entries with the most common DNA and genes. What appears here as the V and J calls and clone size reflects TCRdb's work, not the paper's. The table for this sample lists 380,000 or so distinct CDR3 sequences; 45% to 65% of them were counted only once. Of the sample, under 65% is held by the ten largest clones.

The donors were 40 or so Caucasian individuals from Russia, aged 6 to 90 years, who were systemically healthy. About 9.8 milliliters of peripheral blood were drawn from each donor into EDTA-treated Vacutainer tubes. Ficoll-Paque density-gradient centrifugation was used to isolate PBMCs, with at least 6.5 million per sample. Total RNA, at least 6 micrograms per sample, was extracted from PBMCs with Trizol reagent. For every donor, flow cytometry on a PBMC aliquot measured the percentage of naive CD45RAhigh/CD27high T cells. Sample: blood. The chain is assembled from TRBV29-1 and TRBJ2-1; TRBD2 agrees with 11 junctional bases. This TCR was recovered from a man aged 60 to 69 in good health. The CDR3 has the sequence CSVSGISLAGASSYNEQFF. DNA sequence: TGCAGCGTCTCTGGGATCTCACTAGCGGGGGCGAGCTCCTACAATGAGCAGTTCTTC.